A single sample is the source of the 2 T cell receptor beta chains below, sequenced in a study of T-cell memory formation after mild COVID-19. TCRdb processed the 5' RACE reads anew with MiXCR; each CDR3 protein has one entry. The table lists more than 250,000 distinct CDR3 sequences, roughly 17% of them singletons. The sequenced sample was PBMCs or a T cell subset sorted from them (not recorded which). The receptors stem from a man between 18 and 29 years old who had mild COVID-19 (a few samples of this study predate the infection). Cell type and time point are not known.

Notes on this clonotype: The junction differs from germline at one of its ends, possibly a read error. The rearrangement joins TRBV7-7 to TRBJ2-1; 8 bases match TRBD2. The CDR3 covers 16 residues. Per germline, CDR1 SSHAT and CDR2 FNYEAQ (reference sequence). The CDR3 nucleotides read TGTGCTAGCAGCTTAGTATCCGGGGGGGACTACAATGAGCAGTTCTTC. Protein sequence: CASSLVSGGDYNEQFF.

CDR3 loop: CASSAGQEVFF. The DNA of the CDR3 is TGTGCCAGCAGCGCGGGACAGGAGGTGTTCTTC. V gene TRBV27 combines with J gene TRBJ2-1; 8 nucleotides agree with TRBD1. V was pared by 6 bases and J by 15 bases, with 7 bases of the junction left unmatched. The CDR3 contains 11 residues. The germline V gene encodes CDR1 MNHEY and CDR2 SMNVEV (reference sequence).